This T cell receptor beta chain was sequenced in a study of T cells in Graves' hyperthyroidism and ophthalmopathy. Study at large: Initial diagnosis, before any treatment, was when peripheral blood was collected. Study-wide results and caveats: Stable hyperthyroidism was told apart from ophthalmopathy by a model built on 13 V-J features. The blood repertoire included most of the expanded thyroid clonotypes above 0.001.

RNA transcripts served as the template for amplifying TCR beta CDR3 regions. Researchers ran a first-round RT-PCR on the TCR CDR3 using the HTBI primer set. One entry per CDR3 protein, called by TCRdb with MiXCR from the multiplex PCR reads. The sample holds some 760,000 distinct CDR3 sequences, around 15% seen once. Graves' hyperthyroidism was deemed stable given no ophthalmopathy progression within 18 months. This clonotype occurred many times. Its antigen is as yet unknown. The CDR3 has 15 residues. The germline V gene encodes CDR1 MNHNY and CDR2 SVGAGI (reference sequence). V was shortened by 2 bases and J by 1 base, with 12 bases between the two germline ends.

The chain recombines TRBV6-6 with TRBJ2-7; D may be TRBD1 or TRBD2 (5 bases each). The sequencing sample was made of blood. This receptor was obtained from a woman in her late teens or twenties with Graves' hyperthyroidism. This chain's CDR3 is CASSYAGTDSYEQYF. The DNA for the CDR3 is TGTGCCAGCAGTTACGCCGGGACCGATTCCTACGAGCAGTACTTC.